The rows below give T cell receptor beta chains drawn from one sample of a study of blood T cell repertoires in COVID-19. TCRdb keeps only in-frame clones here, not all; method: immunoSEQ multiplex PCR. The sample includes about 180,000 clones, about 90% of them seen just once. The specimen sequenced was PBMCs or T cells enriched from blood (not recorded which). The receptors were sampled from a human donor with acute COVID-19. The donor label of this sample is uncertain. Both conserved end residues are part of each CDR3. Each record gives: CDR3 protein, CDR3 DNA, V gene, J gene, D gene, clone size. The D gene is left open where the match is weak. The size of a clone is reported for some rows only, either as once, few or many, or as a class for expanded clones.

CASSPLTGRRGITDTQYF	TGTGCCAGCAGCCCATTGACGGGCCGCCGGGGAATCACAGATACGCAGTATTTT	TRBV7-6	TRBJ2-3	.	.
CAWNNEDRRRAFF	TGTGCCTGGAACAACGAGGACAGGAGGAGAGCTTTCTTT	TRBV30	TRBJ1-1	TRBD1	.
CAIRGASGNEQFF	TGTGCCATCAGGGGGGCTAGCGGCAATGAGCAGTTCTTC	TRBV10-3	TRBJ2-1	.	.
CASSPRTGSNQPQHF	TGTGCCAGCAGCCCACGGACAGGGAGCAATCAGCCCCAGCATTTT	TRBV3-1/TRBV3-2	TRBJ1-5	TRBD1	.
CASSTAGGDQPQHF	TGTGCCAGTAGTACGGCAGGGGGCGATCAGCCCCAGCATTTT	TRBV19	TRBJ1-5	TRBD1	once
CATTQGADQPQHF	TGTGCCACGACACAGGGGGCAGACCAGCCCCAGCATTTT	TRBV10-3	TRBJ1-5	TRBD1	few
CASSPLGYNQPQHF	TGTGCCAGCAGCCCCCTCGGGTACAATCAGCCCCAGCATTTT	TRBV7-6	TRBJ1-5	.	.
CAWSVRGTASYEQYF	TGTGCCTGGAGTGTACGCGGGACAGCCTCCTACGAGCAGTACTTC	TRBV30	TRBJ2-7	.	.
CSASPLDLITGELFF	TGCAGTGCTAGTCCCCTGGACTTAATCACCGGGGAGCTGTTTTTT	TRBV20-1	TRBJ2-2	.	.
CASSHTFSTGPSTEGNFYTF	TGTGCCAGCAGTCATACTTTCAGTACAGGACCGTCTACGGAGGGGAACTTCTACACCTTC	TRBV28	TRBJ1-2	.	.